These T cell receptor beta chains were read from a single sample in a study of OX40 agonist ivuxolimab in advanced cancers. Only in-frame clones appear in the TCRdb table, and some are missing; sequencing was by immunoSEQ multiplex PCR. This table holds about 77,000 clones, 81% found once. Sequencing used CD4+ or CD8+ T cells sorted from blood, obtained in a trial of the OX40 agonist ivuxolimab. The receptors here all came from an adult with an advanced solid tumor such as melanoma, head and neck, liver or kidney cancer. CDR3s include the opening cysteine and the closing phenylalanine or tryptophan. Fields, in order: D gene, J gene, V gene, CDR3 protein. D genes are given only for firm matches.

. | TRBJ2-3 | TRBV19 | CASSKRGSDTQYF
TRBD2 | TRBJ2-1 | TRBV7-2 | CASSSTSGPYNEQFF
TRBD1 | TRBJ2-2 | TRBV6-5 | CASSPGTGDAGELFF
. | TRBJ2-4 | TRBV29-1 | CSVRRQEKNIQYF
. | TRBJ2-5 | TRBV9 | CASSALDGLQETQYF
. | TRBJ1-1 | TRBV9 | CASSVAESTEAFF
. | TRBJ1-2 | TRBV4-1 | CASSQDPTAGVRGYTF
TRBD1 | TRBJ2-7 | TRBV6-6 | CASSRTGGIYEQYF
TRBD1 | TRBJ1-1 | TRBV28 | CASREVQGASTEAFF
TRBD2 | TRBJ2-1 | TRBV7-9 | CASSSGLGGRMEQFF
TRBD2 | TRBJ2-1 | TRBV14 | CASRALAGGYNEQFF
. | TRBJ1-4 | TRBV7-9 | CASTLRGDQQGTNEKLFF
. | TRBJ1-2 | TRBV19 | CASSIETTNYGYTF
. | . | TRBV28 | CASSLWAAAYEQYF
. | TRBJ1-1 | TRBV5-5 | CASSLNPHGIYTEAFF
TRBD1 | TRBJ2-7 | TRBV29-1 | CSVDGTGGSYEQYF
TRBD1 | TRBJ1-6 | TRBV7-2 | CASSPRTGYSYNSPLHF
. | TRBJ2-1 | TRBV7-3 | CASSSLGNEQFF
. | TRBJ2-3 | TRBV6-6 | CASSTPSTDTQYF
TRBD1 | TRBJ2-2 | TRBV5-6 | CASSSAGTANTGELFF
. | TRBJ2-1 | TRBV11-3 | CASSLITSSYNEQFF
. | TRBJ1-1 | TRBV5-6 | CASSSLGGGQTEAFF
. | TRBJ1-1 | TRBV18 | CASSPIPGGALPEAFF
. | TRBJ1-1 | TRBV19 | CASSILPGGGVAEAFF
TRBD1 | TRBJ2-5 | TRBV27 | CASTRDYRGGGETQYF